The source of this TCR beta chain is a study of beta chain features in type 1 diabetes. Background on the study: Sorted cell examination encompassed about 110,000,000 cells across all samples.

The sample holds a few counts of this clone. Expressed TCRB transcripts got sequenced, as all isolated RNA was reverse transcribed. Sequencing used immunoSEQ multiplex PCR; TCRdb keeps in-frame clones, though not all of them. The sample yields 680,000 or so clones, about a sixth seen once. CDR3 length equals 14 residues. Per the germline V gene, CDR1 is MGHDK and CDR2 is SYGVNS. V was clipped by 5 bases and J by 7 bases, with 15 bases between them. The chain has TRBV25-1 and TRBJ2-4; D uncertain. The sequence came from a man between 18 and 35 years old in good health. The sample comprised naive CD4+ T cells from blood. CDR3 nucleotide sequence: TGTGCCAGCAGTCCGTGGTCCCAGAAGAACATTCAGTACTTC. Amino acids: CASSPWSQKNIQYF. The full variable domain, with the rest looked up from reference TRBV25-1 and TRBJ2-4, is EADIYQTPRYLVIGTGKKITLECSQTMGHDKMYWYQQDPGMELHLIHYSYGVNSTEKGDLSSESTVSRIRTEHFPLTLESARPSHTSQYLCASSPWSQKNIQYFGAGTRLSVL.